These 16 T cell receptor beta chains came from one sample sequenced in a study of cytomegalovirus exposure and HLA in healthy donors. Sequencing was performed with immunoSEQ multiplex PCR; in TCRdb, only in-frame clones are kept and a portion is missing. The sample carries about 400,000 clones, 70% to 90% recorded once. The sample was PBMCs. Every receptor here comes from a woman aged 18-35 years in good health and CMV-seronegative.

CDR3 in amino acids: CASSRQGFGTEAFF. The CDR3 nucleotides are TGTGCCAGCAGTAGACAGGGCTTCGGCACTGAAGCTTTCTTT. V usage is TRBV11-2 and J usage is TRBJ1-1; 7 bases are shared with TRBD1. The CDR3 sequence is 14 residues long. The germline CDR1 and CDR2 sequences are SGHAT and FQNNGV. V trimming: 6 bases; J trimming: 4 bases; junction bases outside the gene matches: 8.

The chain joins TRBV4-2 to TRBJ2-1, with 9 nucleotides matching TRBD2. V dropped 4 bases and J dropped 0; count of bases not matched to a gene: 4. This CDR3 has 16 amino acids. Germline values: CDR1 LGHNA, CDR2 YNFKEQ. CDR3 coding DNA: TGTGCCAGCAGCCCTGGGACTAGCCGCTCCTACAATGAGCAGTTCTTC. This translates into CASSPGTSRSYNEQFF.

This rearrangement joins TRBV6-5 to TRBJ2-3; TRBD2 aligns across 9 bases. This CDR3 is 16 amino acids long. Germline V gene data show CDR1 as MNHEY and CDR2 as SVGAGI. The V and J ends lost 3 bases and 4 bases, in that order; junction bases with no gene match: 8. DNA of the CDR3: TGTGCCAGCAGTTATATGGCGGGGGGGCCCTCAGATACGCAGTATTTT. The encoded protein is CASSYMAGGPSDTQYF.

The rearrangement uses TRBV6-1 and TRBJ2-3, with a possible D match to TRBD2 (5 bases). CDR3 size: 13 residues. Between the trimmed V and J ends, which lost 5 bases and 6 bases, there was a span of 12 bases. Germline assignment: CDR1 MNHNS and CDR2 SASEGT. CDR3 residues: CASSTSPGDTQYF. In DNA, the CDR3 is TGTGCCAGCAGTACTTCCCCGGGGGATACGCAGTATTTT.

This clone was counted once. The chain links TRBV28 to TRBJ2-7; D might be TRBD2 (6 bases). Trimming took off 5 bases at V and 4 bases at J, with 21 bases between the two ends. Germline CDR1 is MDHEN and CDR2 is SYDVKM. The CDR3 length is 16 residues. CDR3 protein: CASSPQSAQGGYEQYF. The CDR3 nucleotides read TGTGCCAGCAGTCCCCAGAGCGCCCAGGGAGGTTACGAGCAGTACTTC.

The chain couples TRBV7-9 to TRBJ1-6; D ambiguous. CDR1 and CDR2 from the germline V gene are SEHNR and FQNEAQ (reference sequence). The V and J ends lost 3 bases and 5 bases respectively, with 5 bases between them. The CDR3 consists of 13 residues. The CDR3 DNA reads TGTGCCAGCAGCTTCCGGGATAATTCACCCCTCCACTTT. This translates into CASSFRDNSPLHF.

This rearrangement joins TRBV5-1 to TRBJ1-4; 7 nucleotides agree with TRBD1. V shed 4 bases and J 5 bases; nucleotides not matched to a gene: 11. This CDR3 is 16 amino acids long. Germline-derived CDR1 and CDR2 are SGHRS and YFSETQ. CDR3 nucleotides: TGCGCCAGCAGCACCACCGGGACAGCCTTAAATGAAAAACTGTTTTTT. Protein: CASSTTGTALNEKLFF.

The genes are TRBV29-1 and TRBJ1-1; D remains ambiguous. The CDR3 covers 13 residues. Between the trimmed V and J ends, which lost 5 bases and 0 bases, there was a span of 10 bases. In germline, CDR1 is SQVTM, CDR2 ANQGSEA. The CDR3: CSVLSPVNTEAFF. The CDR3 DNA reads as TGCAGCGTTTTGTCCCCGGTGAACACTGAAGCTTTCTTT.

At least ten counts were recorded for this clone. The chain combines TRBV27 with TRBJ1-2; 7 bases are a match to TRBD1. Germline lookup yields CDR1 MNHEY and CDR2 SMNVEV (reference sequence). CDR3 length equals 15 residues. V lost 5 bases to trimming and J lost 1 base; unmatched junction nucleotides: 7. The CDR3 coding sequence is TGTGCCAGCAGTCCAGGGACAGCTTTTAACTATGGCTACACCTTC. This codes for CASSPGTAFNYGYTF.

The J gene is TRBJ2-5, the V gene TRBV5-1; 14 bases map to TRBD2. This CDR3 is 16 amino acids long. Germline V gives CDR1 SGHRS, CDR2 YFSETQ. V lost 3 bases, J lost 4 bases, and 5 bases stayed unmatched. CDR3 residues: CASSSGLAGGPETQYF. For the CDR3, the DNA is TGCGCCAGCAGCTCCGGACTAGCGGGAGGCCCAGAGACCCAGTACTTC.

CDR3 DNA sequence: TGCGCCAGCAGGACTACAGGGGACGCCTACGAGCAGTACTTC. Protein product: CASRTTGDAYEQYF. The V call is TRBV5-1, the J call TRBJ2-7, with TRBD1 matching over 7 bases. CDR1 SGHRS and CDR2 YFSETQ come from the germline V gene. The J segment lost 2 bases and the V segment lost 5 bases, leaving 7 bases of the junction unmatched. The CDR3 has 14 residues.

The chain joins TRBV5-4 to TRBJ2-7; D possibly corresponds to TRBD1 (6 bases). CDR3 size: 12 residues. Germline V gene data show CDR1 as SGHNT and CDR2 as YYREEE (reference sequence). V was cut by 2 bases and J by 6 bases, with 9 bases left in between. CDR3 sequence (DNA): TGTGCCAGCAGCTTAGGGGGAGCCGAGCAGTACTTC. Its translation is CASSLGGAEQYF.

For the CDR3, the DNA is TGTGCCTGGAGTTCTTATACAGGGGTTGAGAATGAGCAGTTCTTC. Residues: CAWSSYTGVENEQFF. The chain has TRBV30 and TRBJ2-1; 7 bases align to TRBD1. This CDR3 is built from 15 residues. V dropped 2 bases and J dropped 7; count of bases not matched to a gene: 11. Per the germline V gene, CDR1 is GTSNPN and CDR2 is SVGIG (reference sequence).

V is TRBV28 and J is TRBJ2-1; 7 positions match TRBD1. CDR3 length equals 15 residues. CDR1 and CDR2 (germline): MDHEN, SYDVKM. The ends lost 6 bases at V and 6 bases at J; junction bases unmatched: 11. The CDR3 reads CASSRDRELSNEQFF. The CDR3 bases are TGTGCCAGCAGCAGAGACAGGGAGCTAAGCAATGAGCAGTTCTTC.

J is TRBJ2-5 and V is TRBV12-5; TRBD1 aligns across 9 bases. The V and J ends lost 5 bases and 4 bases, in that order; junction bases with no gene match: 14. The CDR3 consists of 17 residues. Germline values: CDR1 LGHNT, CDR2 FRNRAP. Here the CDR3 reads CASGLSTGTGKGETQYF. CDR3 coding DNA: TGTGCTAGTGGTCTATCGACCGGGACAGGGAAAGGAGAGACCCAGTACTTC.

CDR3: CASSLGRRDSPLHF. CDR3 DNA: TGCGCCAGCAGCTTGGGACGTCGGGATTCACCCCTCCACTTT. The chain joins TRBV5-1 to TRBJ1-6; D is unclear. CDR3 size: 14 residues. Deletions cut 0 bases from V and 8 bases from J, with 9 bases between. Germline lookup yields CDR1 SGHRS and CDR2 YFSETQ.